What follows are 18 T cell receptor beta chains derived from one specimen sequenced in a study of Ad26.COV2.S vaccination and SARS-CoV-2 variants. Assay: immunoSEQ multiplex PCR; the TCRdb copy retains only in-frame clones and omits some. The sample lists fewer than 900,000 clones; 70% to 90% were seen once. As for treatment: around 19 received Ad26.COV2.S at low or high dose, single or two shots; several received placebo; per-sample allocation not given. The investigators took samples on day 63 after the first vaccine or placebo injection. The starting material was peripheral blood, obtained in a trial of Ad26.COV2.S vaccine versus placebo. The receptors come from a person between 18 and 59 years old who received the Ad26.COV2.S COVID-19 vaccine or a placebo.

The gene calls are TRBV5-1 and TRBJ1-1, with D possibly TRBD1 on 5 matching bases. V shed 1 base and J shed 0 bases, with 13 bases lying between them. Per germline, CDR1 SGHRS and CDR2 YFSETQ. The CDR3 extends over 16 amino acids. CDR3 DNA sequence: TGCGCCAGCAGCTTGTCCCCGGGACTGATGAACACTGAAGCTTTCTTT. The encoded protein is CASSLSPGLMNTEAFF.

A note on this clone: At one end, the junction sequence differs from germline, possibly due to a read error. This chain uses TRBV7-7 with TRBJ2-3; 14 nucleotides agree with TRBD2. The CDR3 has 16 amino acids. Looked up from germline, CDR1 is SSHAT and CDR2 is FNYEAQ (reference sequence). CDR3 in DNA: TGTGCTAGCAGCTTAGGACTAGCGGGAGGCCCAGATACGCAGTATTTT. As protein: CASSLGLAGGPDTQYF. The complete variable domain, with remaining parts taken from reference TRBV7-7 and TRBJ2-3, reads GAGVSQSPRYKVTKRGQDVTLRCDPISSHATLYWYQQALGQGPEFLTYFNYEAQPDKSGLPSDRFSAERPEGSISTLTIQRTEQRDSAMYRCASSLGLAGGPDTQYFGPGTRLTVL.

The chain links TRBV2 to TRBJ2-7; 7 bases map to TRBD2. The CDR3 runs to 13 residues. V dropped 3 bases and J dropped 6; count of bases not matched to a gene: 5. The germline CDR1 and CDR2 sequences are SNHLY and FYNNEI. The CDR3 loop is CASSDEASGEQYF. DNA for the CDR3: TGTGCCAGCAGTGACGAGGCTAGCGGCGAGCAGTACTTC.

J is TRBJ1-6 and V is TRBV9; unclear D gene. V was cut by 4 bases and J by 0 bases, with 11 bases left in between. Germline-derived CDR1 and CDR2 are SGDLS and YYNGEE. The CDR3 length is 16 residues. CDR3: CASSREASSYNSPLHF. For the CDR3, the DNA is TGTGCCAGCAGCCGAGAGGCGAGCTCCTATAATTCACCCCTCCACTTT. The full variable domain, rest sourced from reference TRBV9 and TRBJ1-6, is DSGVTQTPKHLITATGQRVTLRCSPRSGDLSVYWYQQSLDQGLQFLIQYYNGEERAKGNILERFSAQQFPDLHSELNLSSLELGDSALYFCASSREASSYNSPLHFGNGTRLTVT.

This sequence joins TRBV4-1 and TRBJ1-4, with no clear D. V gave up 4 bases and J gave up 8 bases, with 17 bases separating them. Germline V gene sequence: CDR1 MGHRA, CDR2 YSYEKL. This CDR3 has 15 residues. In nucleotides, the CDR3 is TGCGCCAGCAGCCGCCCGTTCCCCGGGAACGAAAAACTGTTTTTT. It is translated as CASSRPFPGNEKLFF.

This sequence joins TRBV29-1 and TRBJ2-7; D could derive from TRBD1 or TRBD2 (5 bases each). V shed 2 bases and J shed 2 bases, with 16 bases lying between them. The CDR3 length is 15 residues. Looked up from germline, CDR1 is SQVTM and CDR2 is ANQGSEA. The CDR3 is CSVERPRGDTYEQYF. CDR3 in DNA: TGCAGCGTTGAAAGGCCCCGGGGCGACACCTACGAGCAGTACTTC.

This chain's CDR3 is CASRDRDAGVQGYTF. For the CDR3, the DNA is TGTGCCAGTAGGGACCGGGACGCAGGAGTTCAAGGCTACACCTTC. This chain uses TRBV19 with TRBJ1-2; D might be TRBD1 (5 bases). Per the germline V gene, CDR1 is LNHDA and CDR2 is SQIVND (reference sequence). This CDR3 region has 15 residues. Trimming stripped 6 bases from V and 8 bases from J, with 22 bases between.

Here the CDR3 DNA reads TGTGCCAGCACCCGACAGGGTAGTACGGATGGCTACACCTTC. It specifies CASTRQGSTDGYTF. This chain joins TRBV2 and TRBJ1-2; TRBD1 matches 7 bases. CDR3 size: 14 residues. Per the germline V gene, CDR1 is SNHLY and CDR2 is FYNNEI. Trimming took 7 bases from V and 6 from J; bases not matched to a gene: 11.

The V gene is TRBV4-1, the J gene TRBJ2-2, with D unresolved. The V and J ends lost 1 base and 1 base respectively, with 7 bases between them. CDR1 MGHRA and CDR2 YSYEKL come from the germline V gene. CDR3 length equals 15 residues. The CDR3 region has the DNA TGCGCCAGCAGCCAAGCAGGCGAGAACACCGGGGAGCTGTTTTTT. This encodes CASSQAGENTGELFF.

The chain combines TRBV2 with TRBJ2-1, with 7 bases lining up with TRBD1. From germline, CDR1 is SNHLY and CDR2 FYNNEI. The CDR3 spans 15 residues. V shed 7 bases and J 4 bases; nucleotides not matched to a gene: 10. CDR3: CASTVFEGAYNEQFF. The CDR3 region has the DNA TGTGCCAGCACGGTTTTCGAGGGGGCTTACAATGAGCAGTTCTTC.

The sample holds a few counts of this clone. The genes are TRBV7-2 and TRBJ1-2; D is undetermined. The CDR3 is made up of 14 amino acids. Germline V gene lookup returns CDR1 SGHTA and CDR2 FQGNSA. Deletions cut 4 bases from V and 5 bases from J, with 14 bases between. The CDR3: CASSSRTIEYGYTF. CDR3 DNA sequence: TGTGCCAGCAGCTCGAGAACTATTGAGTATGGCTACACCTTC.

This chain joins TRBV10-1 and TRBJ2-1; 10 positions agree with TRBD1. The CDR3 covers 15 residues. The junction had 10 bases not matched to a gene; V was cut back by 7 bases and J by 7 bases. Germline CDR1 reads WNHNN; CDR2 reads SYGVQD (reference sequence). The CDR3 DNA follows: TGCGCCAGCAAGCCCGGGACAGGGGCGGGGAATGAGCAGTTCTTC. Translated: CASKPGTGAGNEQFF.

V and J are TRBV12-5 and TRBJ1-1; no definite D call. V gave up 3 bases and J gave up 1 base, with 6 bases separating them. This CDR3 spans 13 amino acids. Germline V CDR1 and CDR2: LGHNT, FRNRAP. CDR3 DNA sequence: TGTGCTAGTGGTTTAAGGACGAACACTGAAGCTTTCTTT. It specifies CASGLRTNTEAFF.

The chain carries TRBV7-2 and TRBJ2-2, with D perhaps TRBD1 or TRBD2 (5 bases each). Germline V gene sequence: CDR1 SGHTA, CDR2 FQGNSA. V shed 7 bases and J shed 3 bases, with 15 bases lying between them. The CDR3 is 15 residues long. CDR3 region: CASNSGPFHTGELFF. CDR3 nucleotide sequence: TGTGCCAGCAACTCGGGACCTTTCCACACCGGGGAGCTGTTTTTT.

This clone was seen a handful of times. The genes are TRBV7-2 and TRBJ1-4, with 10 bases fitting TRBD1. This CDR3 comprises 15 residues. The trim removed 4 bases at V and 7 bases at J, leaving 6 bases unmatched. Germline CDR1 reads SGHTA; CDR2 reads FQGNSA. CDR3 sequence (DNA): TGTGCCAGCAGCTCGACAGGGGGCGGATCTGAAAAACTGTTTTTT. Translating gives CASSSTGGGSEKLFF.

The chain employs TRBV2 and TRBJ2-3, with no clear D. This CDR3 spans 13 amino acids. Per germline, CDR1 SNHLY and CDR2 FYNNEI. The CDR3 DNA reads as TGTGCAATCCACGGGTCCCTGGCTGATACGCAGTATTTT. Translating it yields CAIHGSLADTQYF.

In its sample, this clone was seen once. This rearrangement joins TRBV27 to TRBJ1-5; TRBD1 matches at 7 bases. The V gene's germline CDR1 is MNHEY and CDR2 SMNVEV (reference sequence). This CDR3 spans 16 amino acids. J lost 3 bases, V lost 5 bases, and 10 bases had no gene match. CDR3 region: CASSPRWTGINQPQHF. CDR3 DNA sequence: TGTGCCAGCAGTCCCAGGTGGACAGGAATCAATCAGCCCCAGCATTTT.

The rearrangement uses TRBV5-4 and TRBJ1-2, with D possibly being TRBD1 (5 bases). Per germline, CDR1 SGHNT and CDR2 YYREEE (reference sequence). The CDR3 runs 14 residues. The V gene lost 10 bases and the J gene lost 5 bases, with 21 bases spanning the gap. The DNA of the CDR3 is TGTGCCGACAGAACCTTATCCTCTATATATGGCTACACCTTC. It codes for CADRTLSSIYGYTF.